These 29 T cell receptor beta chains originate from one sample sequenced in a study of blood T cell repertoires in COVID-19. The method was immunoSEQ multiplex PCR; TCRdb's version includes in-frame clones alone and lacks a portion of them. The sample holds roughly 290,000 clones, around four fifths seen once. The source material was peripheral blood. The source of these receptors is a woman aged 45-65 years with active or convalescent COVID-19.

CDR3 nucleotide sequence: TGTGCCAGCAGGCGGGGCTCCTACGAGCAGTACTTC. Translated, it gives CASRRGSYEQYF. The chain carries TRBV2 and TRBJ2-7; possible D gene TRBD2, 6 bases. V lost 6 bases and J 0 bases, leaving 6 bases between the germline ends. Looked up from germline, CDR1 is SNHLY and CDR2 is FYNNEI. The CDR3 runs to 12 residues.

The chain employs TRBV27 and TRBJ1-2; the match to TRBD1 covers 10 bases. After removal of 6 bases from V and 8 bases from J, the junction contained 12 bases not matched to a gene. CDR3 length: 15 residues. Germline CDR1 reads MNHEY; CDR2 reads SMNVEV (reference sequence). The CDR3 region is CASRSRDRGPAGYTF. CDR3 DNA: TGTGCCAGCAGGTCCCGGGACAGGGGTCCGGCGGGCTACACCTTC.

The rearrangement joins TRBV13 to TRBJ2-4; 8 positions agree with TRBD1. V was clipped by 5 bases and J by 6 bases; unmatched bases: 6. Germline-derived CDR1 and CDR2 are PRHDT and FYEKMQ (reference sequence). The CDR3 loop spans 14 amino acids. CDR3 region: CASSSRDRINIQYF. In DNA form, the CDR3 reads TGTGCCAGCAGCAGCCGGGACAGGATAAACATTCAGTACTTC.

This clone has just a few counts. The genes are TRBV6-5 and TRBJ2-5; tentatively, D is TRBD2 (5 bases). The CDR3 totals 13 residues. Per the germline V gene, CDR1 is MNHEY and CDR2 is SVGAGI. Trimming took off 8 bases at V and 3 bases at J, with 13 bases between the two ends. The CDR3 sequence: CASRRRGEETQYF. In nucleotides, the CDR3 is TGTGCCAGCCGACGTCGGGGTGAAGAGACCCAGTACTTC.

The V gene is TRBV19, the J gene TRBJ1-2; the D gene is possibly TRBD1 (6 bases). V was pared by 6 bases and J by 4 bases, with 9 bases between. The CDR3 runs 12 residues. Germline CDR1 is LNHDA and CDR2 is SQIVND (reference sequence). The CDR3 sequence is CASRSDSYGYTF. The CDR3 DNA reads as TGTGCCAGTAGATCGGACAGCTATGGCTACACCTTC.

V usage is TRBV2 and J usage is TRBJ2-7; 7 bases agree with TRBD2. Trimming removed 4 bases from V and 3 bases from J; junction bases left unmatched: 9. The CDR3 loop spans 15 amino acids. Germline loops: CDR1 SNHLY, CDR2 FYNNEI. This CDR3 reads CASSAEGGRSYEQYF. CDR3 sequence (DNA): TGTGCCAGCAGTGCCGAAGGCGGGAGAAGCTACGAGCAGTACTTC.

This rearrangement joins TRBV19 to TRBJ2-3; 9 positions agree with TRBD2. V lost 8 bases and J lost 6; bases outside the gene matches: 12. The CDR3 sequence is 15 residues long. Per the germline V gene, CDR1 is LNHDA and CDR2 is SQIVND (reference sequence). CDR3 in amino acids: CASQTSGGSSDTQYF. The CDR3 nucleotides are TGTGCCAGTCAGACTAGCGGAGGGTCATCCGATACGCAGTATTTT.

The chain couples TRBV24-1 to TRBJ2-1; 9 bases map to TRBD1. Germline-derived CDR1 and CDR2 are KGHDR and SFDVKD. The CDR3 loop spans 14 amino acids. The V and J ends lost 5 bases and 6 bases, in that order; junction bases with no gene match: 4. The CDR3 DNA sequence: TGTGCCACCAGTGCGACAGGGGGGTCCAATGAGCAGTTCTTC. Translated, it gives CATSATGGSNEQFF.

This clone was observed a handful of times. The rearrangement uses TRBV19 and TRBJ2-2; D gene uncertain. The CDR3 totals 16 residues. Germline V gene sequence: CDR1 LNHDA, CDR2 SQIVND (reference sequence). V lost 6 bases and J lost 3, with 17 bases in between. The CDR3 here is CASSDTLRRDTGELFF. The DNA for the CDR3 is TGTGCCAGTAGCGATACCCTCCGCCGGGACACCGGGGAGCTGTTTTTT.

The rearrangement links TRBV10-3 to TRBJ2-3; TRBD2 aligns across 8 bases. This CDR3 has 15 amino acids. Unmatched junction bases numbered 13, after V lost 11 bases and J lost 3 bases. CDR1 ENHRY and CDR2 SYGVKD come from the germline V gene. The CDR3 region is CASRPGAGGTDTQYF. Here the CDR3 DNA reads TGTGCCTCAAGGCCCGGGGCGGGAGGTACAGATACGCAGTATTTT.

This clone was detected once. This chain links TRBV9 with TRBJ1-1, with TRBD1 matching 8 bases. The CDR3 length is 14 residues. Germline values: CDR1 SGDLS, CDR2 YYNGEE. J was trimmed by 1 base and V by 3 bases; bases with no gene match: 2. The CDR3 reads CASSGTGRNTEAFF. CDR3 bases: TGTGCCAGCAGCGGGACAGGGAGGAACACTGAAGCTTTCTTT. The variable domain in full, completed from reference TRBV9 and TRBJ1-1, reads DSGVTQTPKHLITATGQRVTLRCSPRSGDLSVYWYQQSLDQGLQFLIQYYNGEERAKGNILERFSAQQFPDLHSELNLSSLELGDSALYFCASSGTGRNTEAFFGQGTRLTVV.

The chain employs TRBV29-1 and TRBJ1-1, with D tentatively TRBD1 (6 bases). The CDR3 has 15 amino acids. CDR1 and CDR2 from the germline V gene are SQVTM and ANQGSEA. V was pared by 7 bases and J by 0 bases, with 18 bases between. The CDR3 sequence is CSAGDLQGMNTEAFF. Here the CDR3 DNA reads TGCAGCGCTGGGGATTTACAGGGCATGAACACTGAAGCTTTCTTT.

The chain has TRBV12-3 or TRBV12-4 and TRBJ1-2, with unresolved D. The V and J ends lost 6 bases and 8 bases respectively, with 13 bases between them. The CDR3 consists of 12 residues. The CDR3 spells CASSNTADGYTF. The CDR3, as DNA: TGTGCCAGCAGCAATACAGCGGACGGCTACACCTTC.

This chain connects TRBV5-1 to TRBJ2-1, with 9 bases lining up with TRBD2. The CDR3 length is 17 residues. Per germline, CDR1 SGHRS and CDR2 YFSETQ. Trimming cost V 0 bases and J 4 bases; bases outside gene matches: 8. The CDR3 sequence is CASSLGLAGITYNEQFF. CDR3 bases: TGCGCCAGCAGCTTGGGCCTAGCGGGAATCACGTACAATGAGCAGTTCTTC.

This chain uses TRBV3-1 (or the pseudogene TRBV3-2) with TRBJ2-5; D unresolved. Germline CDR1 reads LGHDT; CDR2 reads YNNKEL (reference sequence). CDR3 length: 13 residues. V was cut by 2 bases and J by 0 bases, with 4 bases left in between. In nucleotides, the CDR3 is TGTGCCAGCAGCCAACGGTACCAAGAGACCCAGTACTTC. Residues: CASSQRYQETQYF.

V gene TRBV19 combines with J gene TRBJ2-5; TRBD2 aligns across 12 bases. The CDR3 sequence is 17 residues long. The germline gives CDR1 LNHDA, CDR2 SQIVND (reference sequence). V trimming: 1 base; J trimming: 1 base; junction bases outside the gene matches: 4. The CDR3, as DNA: TGTGCCAGTAGTATAGGGGGGACTAGCGGGTTCCAAGAGACCCAGTACTTC. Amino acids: CASSIGGTSGFQETQYF.

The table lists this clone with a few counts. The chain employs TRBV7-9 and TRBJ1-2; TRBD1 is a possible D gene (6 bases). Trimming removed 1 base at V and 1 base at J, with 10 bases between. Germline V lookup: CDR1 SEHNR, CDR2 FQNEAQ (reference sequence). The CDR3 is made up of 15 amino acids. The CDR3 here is CASSLGSGVNYGYTF. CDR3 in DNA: TGTGCCAGCAGCTTAGGATCAGGGGTTAACTATGGCTACACCTTC.

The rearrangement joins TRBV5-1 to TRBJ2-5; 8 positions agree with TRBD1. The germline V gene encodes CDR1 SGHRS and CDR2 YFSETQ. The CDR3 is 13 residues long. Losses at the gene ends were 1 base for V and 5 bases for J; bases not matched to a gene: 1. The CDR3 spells CASSLTGGETQYF. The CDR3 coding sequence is TGCGCCAGCAGCTTGACAGGGGGGGAGACCCAGTACTTC.

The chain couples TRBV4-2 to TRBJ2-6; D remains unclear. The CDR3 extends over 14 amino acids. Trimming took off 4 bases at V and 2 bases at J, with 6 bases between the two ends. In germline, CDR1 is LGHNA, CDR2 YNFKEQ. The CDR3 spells CASSRSTGANVLTF. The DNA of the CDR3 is TGTGCCAGCAGCCGGAGCACTGGGGCCAACGTCCTGACTTTC.

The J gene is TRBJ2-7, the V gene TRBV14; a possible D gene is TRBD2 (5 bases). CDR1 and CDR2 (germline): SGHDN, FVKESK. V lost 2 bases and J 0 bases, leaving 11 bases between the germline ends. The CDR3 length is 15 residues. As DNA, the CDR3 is TGTGCCAGCAGCCAAAGGAGGCGGTTCTCCTACGAGCAGTACTTC. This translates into CASSQRRRFSYEQYF. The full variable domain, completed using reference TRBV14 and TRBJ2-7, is EAGVTQFPSHSVIEKGQTVTLRCDPISGHDNLYWYRRVMGKEIKFLLHFVKESKQDESGMPNNRFLAERTGGTYSTLKVQPAELEDSGVYFCASSQRRRFSYEQYFGPGTRLTVT.

CDR3 DNA sequence: TGTGCCAGCAGTCCGATGGACAGGGGGCCGAGGGATACGCAGTATTTT. It translates to CASSPMDRGPRDTQYF. This rearrangement joins TRBV28 to TRBJ2-3; TRBD1 aligns across 11 bases. This CDR3 comprises 16 residues. The germline V gene has CDR1 MDHEN and CDR2 SYDVKM. V lost 5 bases, J lost 6 bases, and 10 bases stayed unmatched.

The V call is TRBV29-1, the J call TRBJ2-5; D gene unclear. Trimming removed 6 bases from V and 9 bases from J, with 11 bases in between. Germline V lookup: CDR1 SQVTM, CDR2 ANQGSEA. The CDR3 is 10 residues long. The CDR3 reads CSVLSLSQYF. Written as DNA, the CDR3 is TGCAGCGTACTAAGCTTATCCCAGTACTTC.

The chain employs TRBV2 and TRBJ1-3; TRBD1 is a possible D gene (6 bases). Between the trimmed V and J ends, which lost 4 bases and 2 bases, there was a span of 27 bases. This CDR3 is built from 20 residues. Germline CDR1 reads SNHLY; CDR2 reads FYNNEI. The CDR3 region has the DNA TGTGCCAGCAGTGCACGGTACAGGGTGGATCCCCTTCGGGCTGGAAACACCATATATTTT. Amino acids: CASSARYRVDPLRAGNTIYF.

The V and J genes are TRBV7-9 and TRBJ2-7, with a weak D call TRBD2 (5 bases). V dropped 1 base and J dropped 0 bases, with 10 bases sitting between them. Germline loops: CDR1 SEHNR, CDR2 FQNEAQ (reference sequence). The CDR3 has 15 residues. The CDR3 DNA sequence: TGTGCCAGCAGCTTAGGACCCGGAGGCTCCTACGAGCAGTACTTC. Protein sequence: CASSLGPGGSYEQYF.

This CDR3 reads CASTFTPLSEQFF. As DNA, the CDR3 is TGTGCCAGCACATTTACGCCCCTCAGTGAGCAGTTCTTC. The chain carries TRBV6-5 and TRBJ2-1; no reliable D call. The germline V gene has CDR1 MNHEY and CDR2 SVGAGI. The CDR3 spans 13 residues. Trimming removed 7 bases from V and 9 bases from J, with 16 bases in between.

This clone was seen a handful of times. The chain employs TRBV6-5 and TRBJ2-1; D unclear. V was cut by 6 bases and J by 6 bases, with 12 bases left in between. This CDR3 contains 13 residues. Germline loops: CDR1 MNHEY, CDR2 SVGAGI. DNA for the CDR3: TGTGCCAGCAGCCGCCGACTTTTCAATGAGCAGTTCTTC. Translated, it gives CASSRRLFNEQFF.

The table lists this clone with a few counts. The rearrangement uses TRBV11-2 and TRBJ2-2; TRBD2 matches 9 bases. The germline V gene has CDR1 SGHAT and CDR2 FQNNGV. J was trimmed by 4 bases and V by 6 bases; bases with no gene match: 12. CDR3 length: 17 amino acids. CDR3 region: CASRPWGGRATTGELFF. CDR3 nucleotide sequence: TGTGCCAGCAGACCGTGGGGCGGGAGGGCCACCACCGGGGAGCTGTTTTTT.

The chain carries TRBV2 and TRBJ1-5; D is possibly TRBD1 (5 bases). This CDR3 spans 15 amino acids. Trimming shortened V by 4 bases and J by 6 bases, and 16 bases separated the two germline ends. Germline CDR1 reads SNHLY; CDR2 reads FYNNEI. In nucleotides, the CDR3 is TGTGCCAGCAGTGTTGACGGGGGATCTAGTCAGCCCCAGCATTTT. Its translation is CASSVDGGSSQPQHF.

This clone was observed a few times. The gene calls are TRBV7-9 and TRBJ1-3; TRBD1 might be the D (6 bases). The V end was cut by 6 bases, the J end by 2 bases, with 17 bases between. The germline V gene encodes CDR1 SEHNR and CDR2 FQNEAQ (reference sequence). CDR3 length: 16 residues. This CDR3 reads CASRNLRGGTGNTIYF. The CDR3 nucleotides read TGTGCCAGCAGAAATCTACGAGGGGGAACTGGAAACACCATATATTTT.